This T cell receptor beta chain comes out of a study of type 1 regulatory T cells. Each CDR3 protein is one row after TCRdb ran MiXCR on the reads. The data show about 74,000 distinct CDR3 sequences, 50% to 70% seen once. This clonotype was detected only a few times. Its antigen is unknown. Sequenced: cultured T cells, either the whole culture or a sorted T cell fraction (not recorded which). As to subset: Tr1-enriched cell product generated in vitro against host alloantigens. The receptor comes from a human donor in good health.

The CDR3 loop reads CASSPDRGQETQYF. CDR3 coding DNA: TGTGCCAGCTCACCAGACCGGGGGCAAGAGACCCAGTACTTC. The chain joins TRBV18 to TRBJ2-5, with D possibly being TRBD2 (6 bases). Per germline, CDR1 KGHSH and CDR2 LQKENI. The CDR3 contains 14 residues. The V end lost 2 bases, the J end lost 2 bases, and 9 bases lay between the germline ends.